The clone carrying this T cell receptor (beta chain) was seen at least ten times. The source of the sample is a study of blood T cell repertoires in COVID-19. Study-wide context: Specimens from acute and convalescent COVID-19 originated in the United States, Italy and Spain. T cells, B-cell-depleted T cells, or PBMCs provided the cDNA or gDNA that served as material.

Under the authors' procedure: Nucleated cell counts were estimated from reference gene primer amplification. The assay was immunoSEQ multiplex PCR, and TCRdb's table has in-frame clones only and misses some. From that table come the V and J calls and clone size; the DNA was used to work out D and trimming. The sample consists of about 150,000 clones, approximately 80% of them appearing once. V was cut by 2 bases and J by 8 bases, with 9 bases left in between. The germline gives CDR1 MNHEY, CDR2 SVGAGI. The CDR3 loop spans 12 amino acids. This TCR derives from a human donor in a cohort sampled during active COVID-19. The sample taken for sequencing was peripheral blood. The chain employs TRBV6-5 and TRBJ1-2; no clear D. CDR3 sequence (DNA): TGTGCCAGCAGTTACGGCCTCTGGGGCTACACCTTC. Amino acid sequence: CASSYGLWGYTF.